This TCR beta chain derives from a study of OX40 agonist ivuxolimab in advanced cancers. About the study as a whole: The costimulatory receptor OX40 (CD134) was targeted by ivuxolimab, a fully human IgG2 agonistic monoclonal antibody. The paper reports the monotherapy dose-escalation portion (N = 52 patients) of the phase I ivuxolimab trial. Partial responses occurred in three dose-escalation patients, of whom one had hepatocellular carcinoma and two had cutaneous melanoma. Among the 50 to 55 dose-escalation patients, around 19 had hepatocellular carcinoma, 15 or so melanoma, 9 renal cell carcinoma and 9 head and neck cancer. Peripheral TCRbeta sequencing aimed to test whether ivuxolimab altered TCR sequence diversity and caused clonal T-cell expansion. Prior anti-PD-1, anti-PD-L1 or anti-CTLA-4 therapy was permitted, and 35% to 40% of dose-escalation patients had received checkpoint inhibitors. Intravenous ivuxolimab was administered to patients every 2 weeks at six dose levels: 0.01, 0.1, 0.3, 1.5, 3 and 10 mg/kg. In the dose-escalation cohort, approximately 82% of patients were male, and the mean age was approximately 60 years with a range of about 20 to 79. Results the study describes overall, beyond this receptor: In the 0.1-3.0 mg/kg groups, partial responders had among the lowest normalized peripheral clonal expansion, particularly in CD8+ T cells. After ivuxolimab, more expanded clones were found on average in CD8+ T cells than in CD4+ T cells. At doses from 0.1 to 3.0 mg/kg, clonal expansion was seen in both CD4+ and CD8+ blood T cells between baseline and week 6. The antigen specificity of the clonally expanded peripheral T cells was not determined. Low levels of normalized T-cell clonal expansion were also shown by some nonresponding patients.

From the germline V gene (reference sequence), CDR1 is LNHDA and CDR2 is SQIVND. There are 15 amino acids in the CDR3, from cysteine to phenylalanine inclusive. Only the CDR3 portion is preserved as DNA: 45 bases, with reading frame beginning at the first base. V and J are truncated by 0 bases and 7 bases respectively, leaving an intervening sequence of 13 bases. The trial excluded patients who had a history of autoimmune disease or who were on systemic immunosuppression. In every dose cohort, peripheral blood was drawn for TCR sequencing at baseline, cycle 4 day 1, and cycle 7 day 1. The samples were taken from a phase I, first-in-human, multicenter, open-label dose-escalation trial of ivuxolimab. Adults with locally advanced or metastatic head and neck squamous cell, hepatocellular, melanoma or renal cell carcinoma were enrolled in the trial. Before TCR sequencing, CD4+ T cells and CD8+ T cells were sorted from peripheral blood as separate populations.

Genomic DNA was extracted from sorted cells for sequencing of the TCRbeta CDR3 region. The immunoSEQ Assay was used to sequence the TCRbeta CDR3 regions. TCRdb provides this immuneACCESS table in a form limited to in-frame rearrangements. Some clones are lacking; in checked studies, under half of them reflect an unresolved V gene, and why the rest are absent is not known. This sample comprises approximately 52,000 clones, 85% to 95% of them detected only once. The ten largest account for around 12% of the sample. For this clone: Its antigen is not yet known. Base quality data are lacking; no much larger clone is found one base away.

The TCR was taken from an adult with an advanced solid tumor such as melanoma, head and neck, liver or kidney cancer. The chain joins TRBV19 to TRBJ1-5, and the D gene may be TRBD1, 5 bases matching. The sequenced sample was CD4+ or CD8+ T cells sorted from blood, obtained in a trial of the OX40 agonist ivuxolimab. CDR3 protein: CASSIEDISGQPQHF. In nucleotides, the sequence is TGTGCCAGTAGTATAGAGGACATCTCTGGGCAGCCCCAGCATTTT.